The 23 T cell receptor beta chains given below trace back to one sample, sequenced in a study of T cell responses to AZD1222 COVID-19 vaccine. Sequencing used immunoSEQ multiplex PCR; TCRdb keeps in-frame clones, though not all of them. Of under 95,000 clones in the sample, approximately 89% are singletons; the top ten hold about 2.2%. The material sequenced was peripheral blood, taken on day 0 of AZD1222 vaccination. These receptors were taken from an adult in good health.

This clone has more than one count but fewer than ten. The rearrangement joins TRBV18 to TRBJ2-1; 10 nucleotides agree with TRBD2. This CDR3 is built from 15 residues. The V and J ends lost 3 bases and 5 bases, in that order; junction bases with no gene match: 4. The germline V gene encodes CDR1 KGHSH and CDR2 LQKENI. For the CDR3, the DNA is TGTGCCAGCTCACCTGGGACTAGCGTGGACAATGAGCAGTTCTTC. Encoded protein: CASSPGTSVDNEQFF.

On this clone itself: Other DNA sequences from this sample encode an identical CDR3 as well. V gene TRBV6-1 combines with J gene TRBJ2-7; D remains unclear. Germline CDR1 is MNHNS and CDR2 is SASEGT. Deletions cut 3 bases from V and 1 base from J, with 7 bases between. The CDR3 extends over 13 amino acids. The chain's CDR3 is CASSEGRSYEQYF. As DNA, the CDR3 is TGTGCCAGCAGTGAGGGCAGATCCTACGAGCAGTACTTC.

J is TRBJ1-1 and V is TRBV7-2, with D possibly matching TRBD1 (5 bases). CDR1 and CDR2 from the germline V gene are SGHTA and FQGNSA. The CDR3 has 13 amino acids. Trimming removed 4 bases from V and 5 bases from J, with 11 bases in between. The CDR3 DNA sequence: TGTGCCAGCAGCTGGGGGGGGTCAACTGAAGCTTTCTTT. Translating gives CASSWGGSTEAFF.

The CDR3 loop reads CAWRVGSEGQPQHF. The CDR3 bases are TGTGCCTGGAGAGTGGGGTCGGAGGGACAGCCCCAGCATTTT. This rearrangement joins TRBV30 to TRBJ1-5; no clear D. Germline CDR1 and CDR2: GTSNPN and SVGIG (reference sequence). The CDR3 spans 14 residues. Trimming took 3 bases from V and 7 from J, leaving 16 bases between them. Full variable domain (rest looked up from reference TRBV30 and TRBJ1-5): SQTIHQWPATLVQPVGSPLSLECTVEGTSNPNLYWYRQAAGRGLQLLFYSVGIGQISSEVPQNLSASRPQDRQFILSSKKLLLSDSGFYLCAWRVGSEGQPQHFGDGTRLSIL.

This chain uses TRBV30 with TRBJ1-6; tentative D call: TRBD1 (6 bases). The CDR3 length is 15 residues. Trimming took 3 bases from V and 7 from J, leaving 16 bases between them. Germline V CDR1 and CDR2: GTSNPN, SVGIG (reference sequence). The CDR3 nucleotides are TGTGCCTGGAGGGGCCCCCAGGGGATAAATTCACCCCTCCACTTT. Residues: CAWRGPQGINSPLHF.

This rearrangement joins TRBV6-5 to TRBJ1-2; 9 bases agree with TRBD1. Trimming removed 2 bases from V and 7 bases from J; junction bases left unmatched: 5. The germline V gene has CDR1 MNHEY and CDR2 SVGAGI. CDR3 length equals 14 residues. This CDR3 reads CASSYGQGQGGYTF. DNA of the CDR3: TGTGCCAGCAGTTACGGGCAGGGACAGGGTGGCTACACCTTC.

This chain connects TRBV19 to TRBJ1-2, with 10 bases identical to TRBD1. The trim removed 10 bases at V and 4 bases at J, leaving 12 bases unmatched. This CDR3 has 15 amino acids. From germline, CDR1 is LNHDA and CDR2 SQIVND (reference sequence). The CDR3 region has the DNA TGTGCCACCCTGACAGGGGGCGCGCGTGGCTATGGCTACACCTTC. It codes for CATLTGGARGYGYTF. The variable domain in full, with the rest retrieved from reference TRBV19 and TRBJ1-2, is DGGITQSPKYLFRKEGQNVTLSCEQNLNHDAMYWYRQDPGQGLRLIYYSQIVNDFQKGDIAEGYSVSREKKESFPLTVTSAQKNPTAFYLCATLTGGARGYGYTFGSGTRLTVV.

The chain links TRBV6-5 to TRBJ1-1; D perhaps matches TRBD1 (5 bases). This CDR3 region has 14 residues. Trimming stripped 4 bases from V and 0 bases from J, with 9 bases between. Looked up from germline, CDR1 is MNHEY and CDR2 is SVGAGI. CDR3 sequence reads: CASSSDSLNTEAFF. CDR3 DNA: TGTGCCAGCAGTTCCGACAGCTTGAACACTGAAGCTTTCTTT.

The chain has TRBV14 and TRBJ2-1, with 8 bases matching TRBD2. This CDR3 comprises 16 residues. J gave up 5 bases and V 6 bases, and 12 bases lay outside the gene matches. Looked up from germline, CDR1 is SGHDN and CDR2 is FVKESK. The CDR3: CASSHRRTSYDNEQFF. The DNA of the CDR3 is TGTGCCAGCAGTCATCGTCGGACTAGCTACGACAATGAGCAGTTCTTC.

The chain uses TRBV19 and TRBJ1-3; no clear D. Trimming took off 8 bases at V and 8 bases at J, with 13 bases between the two ends. CDR1 LNHDA and CDR2 SQIVND come from the germline V gene (reference sequence). The CDR3 has 12 amino acids. The chain's CDR3 is CASGRPLDTIYF. DNA of the CDR3: TGTGCCAGTGGGCGGCCCCTGGACACCATATATTTT.

This sequence joins TRBV14 and TRBJ2-2, with D maybe TRBD1 (6 bases). The CDR3 consists of 17 residues. Germline V gene sequence: CDR1 SGHDN, CDR2 FVKESK. Trimming shortened V by 0 bases and J by 1 base, and 12 bases separated the two germline ends. The CDR3 region has the DNA TGTGCCAGCAGCCAAGATTACGGACAGTTGAACACCGGGGAGCTGTTTTTT. Translating it yields CASSQDYGQLNTGELFF.

V usage is TRBV2 and J usage is TRBJ2-1; 7 bases align to TRBD1. CDR3 length equals 13 residues. The trim removed 10 bases at V and 3 bases at J, leaving 6 bases unmatched. Germline V CDR1 and CDR2: SNHLY, FYNNEI. The CDR3 DNA reads as TGTGCCACACAGACAGGGCTCTACAATGAGCAGTTCTTC. This translates into CATQTGLYNEQFF.

The chain couples TRBV5-1 to TRBJ2-2; 7 positions agree with TRBD1. The length of the CDR3 is 15 residues. The J segment lost 1 base and the V segment lost 5 bases, leaving 5 bases of the junction unmatched. Germline V gives CDR1 SGHRS, CDR2 YFSETQ. CDR3: CASRPGTENTGELFF. Here the CDR3 DNA reads TGCGCCAGCAGACCCGGGACAGAGAACACCGGGGAGCTGTTTTTT.

This clone was found a few times. CDR3 DNA sequence: TGTGCCAGCAGCGGATTAGGAGGGGTTTCTGGAAACACCATATATTTT. Translation: CASSGLGGVSGNTIYF. The rearrangement joins TRBV9 to TRBJ1-3, with a possible D match to TRBD1 (5 bases). Trimming removed 3 bases from V and 1 base from J, with 14 bases in between. The CDR3 sequence is 16 residues long. Germline V lookup: CDR1 SGDLS, CDR2 YYNGEE.

The CDR3 spells CASSQDTGAGFLYGYTF. CDR3 sequence (DNA): TGCGCCAGCAGCCAAGATACGGGGGCAGGTTTCCTTTATGGCTACACCTTC. This sequence joins TRBV4-3 and TRBJ1-2; D possibly corresponds to TRBD1 (6 bases). Trimming removed 0 bases from V and 5 bases from J, with 19 bases in between. This CDR3 region has 17 residues. Germline values: CDR1 LGHNA, CDR2 YSLEER.

The genes are TRBV4-3 and TRBJ1-2; 7 bases are shared with TRBD1. The trim removed 0 bases at V and 8 bases at J, leaving 3 bases unmatched. This CDR3 has 13 amino acids. Germline V gene sequence: CDR1 LGHNA, CDR2 YSLEER. CDR3 sequence: CASSQEGGRGYTF. CDR3 sequence (DNA): TGCGCCAGCAGCCAAGAAGGGGGCCGGGGCTACACCTTC.

The gene calls are TRBV11-2 and TRBJ2-3; 8 positions match TRBD2. This CDR3 has 16 amino acids. Germline assignment: CDR1 SGHAT and CDR2 FQNNGV. The V and J ends lost 7 bases and 6 bases, in that order; junction bases with no gene match: 15. The CDR3 loop is CASNPSGAGVLDTQYF. In nucleotides, the CDR3 is TGTGCCAGCAACCCCTCAGGAGCGGGAGTTTTGGATACGCAGTATTTT.

This clone was seen once. V gene TRBV6-5 combines with J gene TRBJ1-1; D is unresolved. The V gene lost 6 bases and the J gene lost 0 bases, with 11 bases spanning the gap. This CDR3 region has 14 residues. Germline loops: CDR1 MNHEY, CDR2 SVGAGI. The CDR3, as DNA: TGTGCCAGCAGCCAAAGGCAATTGAACACTGAAGCTTTCTTT. Translation: CASSQRQLNTEAFF.

This chain uses TRBV7-8 with TRBJ1-2; D unresolved. The germline gives CDR1 SGHVS, CDR2 FQNEAQ. V shed 5 bases and J shed 0 bases, with 4 bases lying between them. This CDR3 is 12 amino acids long. The CDR3: CASSQPNYGYTF. The CDR3 coding sequence is TGTGCCAGCAGCCAGCCTAACTATGGCTACACCTTC.

This clone was seen only once. This chain connects TRBV5-4 to TRBJ1-3; tentative D call: TRBD1 (6 bases). The length of the CDR3 is 17 residues. Trimming removed 0 bases at V and 4 bases at J, with 17 bases between. Looked up from germline, CDR1 is SGHNT and CDR2 is YYREEE (reference sequence). CDR3 sequence: CASSLAGGPLSGNTIYF. CDR3 sequence (DNA): TGTGCCAGCAGCTTGGCGGGGGGGCCGTTATCAGGAAACACCATATATTTT.

Only a few counts were recorded for this clone. This chain uses TRBV6-1 with TRBJ2-7; TRBD2 is a possible D gene (6 bases). Germline V gene data show CDR1 as MNHNS and CDR2 as SASEGT. The CDR3 contains 14 residues. Trimming cost V 3 bases and J 5 bases, with 14 bases left between them. CDR3 DNA sequence: TGTGCCAGCAGTGAGCTGGCAGGGAGGCACGAGCAGTACTTC. This encodes CASSELAGRHEQYF.

The chain employs TRBV9 and TRBJ1-1; D is undetermined. This CDR3 is built from 15 residues. Looked up from germline, CDR1 is SGDLS and CDR2 is YYNGEE. Trimming removed 0 bases from V and 8 bases from J, with 17 bases in between. CDR3 bases: TGTGCCAGCAGCGTAGTCTCAGGCCCGAACTCGGAAGCTTTCTTT. Translation gives CASSVVSGPNSEAFF.

The CDR3 DNA sequence: TGTGCCAGCAGCCCTAGAGCGGGGGGGCCTATGGATACGCAGTATTTT. It specifies CASSPRAGGPMDTQYF. The rearrangement joins TRBV7-2 to TRBJ2-3, with 10 positions matching TRBD2. The CDR3 is made up of 16 amino acids. The J segment lost 6 bases and the V segment lost 5 bases, leaving 11 bases of the junction unmatched. Germline lookup yields CDR1 SGHTA and CDR2 FQGNSA.